The present T cell receptor beta chain was sequenced within a study of response to subunit inactivated influenza vaccine. TCRdb recomputed calls from the RT-PCR reads with MiXCR, one row per CDR3 protein. The table has fewer than 650,000 distinct CDR3 sequences, over 10% seen once. The starting material was PBMCs from blood, obtained roughly 6 weeks after vaccination. The TCR comes from a man aged 50-59 years who received an inactivated influenza vaccine.

CDR3 protein: CASSPGAYMPQHF. The DNA of the CDR3 is TGTGCCAGCAGCCCCGGTGCTTATATGCCCCAGCATTTT. The chain is built from TRBV28 and TRBJ1-5, with D unresolved. In germline, CDR1 is MDHEN, CDR2 SYDVKM. The CDR3 totals 13 residues. Trimming cost V 6 bases and J 9 bases, with 15 bases left between them. Complete variable domain (other parts from reference TRBV28 and TRBJ1-5): DVKVTQSSRYLVKRTGEKVFLECVQDMDHENMFWYRQDPGLGLRLIYFSYDVKMKEKGDIPEGYSVSREKKERFSLILESASTNQTSMYLCASSPGAYMPQHFGDGTRLSIL.